These 21 T cell receptor beta chains were sequenced from one sample in a study of blood T cell repertoires in COVID-19. Assay: immunoSEQ multiplex PCR; the TCRdb copy retains only in-frame clones and omits some. The sample lists some 250,000 clones, about four fifths seen once, with 3.4% in the top ten. Input material: peripheral blood. These receptors all stem from a woman under 30 with acute or convalescent COVID-19.

This chain connects TRBV6-2 or TRBV6-3 to TRBJ2-5; TRBD2 agrees at 7 bases. The CDR3 covers 15 residues. Germline CDR1 MNHEY, CDR2 SVGEGT. Trimming removed 2 bases from V and 5 bases from J; junction bases left unmatched: 8. CDR3 sequence reads: CASSYGTTFFETQYF. CDR3 nucleotide sequence: TGTGCCAGCAGTTACGGGACTACTTTTTTTGAGACCCAGTACTTC.

The CDR3 protein is CASRGGTEAFF. The DNA of the CDR3 is TGTGCCAGCCGGGGGGGGACTGAAGCTTTCTTT. The chain has TRBV6-5 and TRBJ1-1; the D gene is possibly TRBD1 (5 bases). CDR1 is MNHEY, CDR2 SVGAGI, per germline. Deletions cut 8 bases from V and 5 bases from J, with 9 bases between. The CDR3 is made up of 11 amino acids.

This clone was seen many times. The chain joins TRBV4-2 to TRBJ1-3; perhaps TRBD1 as D (6 bases). Trimming left V 0 bases short and J 2 bases short, with 14 bases between. Looked up from germline, CDR1 is LGHNA and CDR2 is YNFKEQ. The CDR3 runs 17 residues. Here the CDR3 DNA reads TGTGCCAGCAGCCAAGATAGGGGGGGGACGGCTGGAAACACCATATATTTT. It encodes CASSQDRGGTAGNTIYF.

In its sample, this clone was seen once. The rearrangement joins TRBV7-8 to TRBJ2-7; 15 nucleotides align to TRBD2. Germline V gene data show CDR1 as SGHVS and CDR2 as FQNEAQ. The CDR3 is made up of 17 amino acids. V was pared by 2 bases and J by 3 bases, with 5 bases of the junction left unmatched. CDR3 in DNA: TGTGCCAGCAGCTTAAGGGGACTAGCGGGAGGCCTCTACGAGCAGTACTTC. The encoded protein is CASSLRGLAGGLYEQYF.

The V call is TRBV5-1, the J call TRBJ2-3; D is ambiguous. Germline V lookup: CDR1 SGHRS, CDR2 YFSETQ. The CDR3 runs 14 residues. V dropped 0 bases and J dropped 5 bases, with 10 bases sitting between them. The CDR3 is CASSLDRTRDTQYF. The CDR3 nucleotides read TGCGCCAGCAGCTTGGACAGAACCAGAGATACGCAGTATTTT.

The table lists this clone with a few counts. This chain links TRBV7-8 with TRBJ2-7; 9 bases align to TRBD2. Trimming took 5 bases from V and 0 from J; bases not matched to a gene: 11. This CDR3 is built from 17 residues. CDR1 SGHVS and CDR2 FQNEAQ come from the germline V gene. In nucleotides, the CDR3 is TGTGCCAGCAGCCAGGCAGTAGCGGGAGAGAGCTCCTACGAGCAGTACTTC. Residues: CASSQAVAGESSYEQYF.

The CDR3 here is CASSLQGFYNEQFF. The DNA of the CDR3 is TGTGCCAGCAGTTTACAGGGGTTCTACAATGAGCAGTTCTTC. The chain employs TRBV27 and TRBJ2-1, with D possibly TRBD1 on 6 matching bases. The germline gives CDR1 MNHEY, CDR2 SMNVEV (reference sequence). Trimming left V 2 bases short and J 3 bases short, with 8 bases between. CDR3 length: 14 residues.

This clone was seen only a few times. The J gene is TRBJ2-7, the V gene TRBV5-4, with 7 bases matching TRBD1. The CDR3 consists of 16 residues. The V gene end was trimmed by 0 bases and the J gene end by 5 bases; junction bases not matched to a gene: 11. CDR1 is SGHNT, CDR2 YYREEE, per germline (reference sequence). The CDR3 region is CASSLVGTVSLDEQYF. The CDR3 DNA is TGTGCCAGCAGCTTGGTTGGGACAGTAAGCCTCGACGAGCAGTACTTC.

V gene TRBV4-3 combines with J gene TRBJ2-1; 11 bases fit TRBD1. Trimming took 3 bases from V and 5 from J; bases not matched to a gene: 15. Germline values: CDR1 LGHNA, CDR2 YSLEER. The CDR3 loop spans 19 amino acids. The CDR3 loop reads CASSHGFEDRGQINNEQFF. CDR3 nucleotide sequence: TGCGCCAGCAGCCATGGGTTCGAGGACAGGGGGCAAATTAACAATGAGCAGTTCTTC.

This clone was counted only a few times. The sample has other DNA sequences that encode this CDR3 too. This chain uses TRBV6-4 with TRBJ1-6, with 9 bases matching TRBD1. There are 15 residues in the CDR3. Germline V lookup: CDR1 MRHNA, CDR2 SNTAGT. V dropped 0 bases and J dropped 6; count of bases not matched to a gene: 0. The CDR3 sequence is CASSDSTGGNSPLHF. The CDR3 DNA sequence: TGTGCCAGCAGTGACTCGACAGGGGGTAATTCACCCCTCCACTTT.

The chain carries TRBV9 and TRBJ2-5; D gene unclear. V lost 0 bases, J lost 2 bases, and 8 bases lay in between. CDR3 length equals 14 residues. Germline V CDR1 and CDR2: SGDLS, YYNGEE. The CDR3 loop is CASSVGWAQETQYF. In DNA, the CDR3 is TGTGCCAGCAGCGTAGGATGGGCACAAGAGACCCAGTACTTC.

This clone has a handful of counts. This chain connects TRBV5-6 to TRBJ1-6, with D possibly being TRBD1 (6 bases). Germline CDR1 is SGHDT and CDR2 is YYEEEE. V lost 1 base and J 11 bases, leaving 13 bases between the germline ends. The CDR3 has 14 residues. CDR3 protein: CASSLFQGLTPLHF. CDR3 DNA sequence: TGTGCCAGCAGCTTGTTTCAGGGGCTGACACCCCTCCACTTT.

This clone has just one count. The rearrangement links TRBV18 to TRBJ1-5; D unclear. CDR1 and CDR2 from the germline V gene are KGHSH and LQKENI. The CDR3 has 14 residues. Trimming stripped 4 bases from V and 3 bases from J, with 10 bases between. The CDR3 coding sequence is TGTGCCAGCTCACTTTACCGAGACAATCAGCCCCAGCATTTT. Translated, it gives CASSLYRDNQPQHF.

The rearrangement links TRBV12-3 or TRBV12-4 to TRBJ1-5; D is unclear. This CDR3 has 13 amino acids. The ends were cut back, 6 bases at V and 3 bases at J, with 9 bases in the middle. The CDR3 is CASSRGFNQPQHF. The DNA of the CDR3 is TGTGCCAGCAGCCGGGGTTTCAATCAGCCCCAGCATTTT.

The chain couples TRBV25-1 to TRBJ2-1; the D gene is possibly TRBD2 (5 bases). Trimming took off 1 base at V and 1 base at J, with 11 bases between the two ends. The CDR3 contains 16 residues. The V gene's germline CDR1 is MGHDK and CDR2 SYGVNS. The CDR3 DNA reads TGTGCCAGCAGTGAATTTGGACTCGTATCCTACAATGAGCAGTTCTTC. Translation: CASSEFGLVSYNEQFF. Full variable domain (rest looked up from reference TRBV25-1 and TRBJ2-1): EADIYQTPRYLVIGTGKKITLECSQTMGHDKMYWYQQDPGMELHLIHYSYGVNSTEKGDLSSESTVSRIRTEHFPLTLESARPSHTSQYLCASSEFGLVSYNEQFFGPGTRLTVL.

A single count supports this clone. V usage is TRBV5-1 and J usage is TRBJ2-3, with TRBD2 matching over 9 bases. Unmatched junction bases numbered 0, after V lost 0 bases and J lost 4 bases. The CDR3 spans 14 residues. Germline CDR1 is SGHRS and CDR2 is YFSETQ. In DNA form, the CDR3 reads TGCGCCAGCAGCTTGGGACTAGCGGCAGATACGCAGTATTTT. It specifies CASSLGLAADTQYF.

The chain carries TRBV2 and TRBJ2-3, with D unclear. Trimming cost V 9 bases and J 2 bases, with 9 bases left between them. The CDR3 consists of 12 residues. Germline V gene sequence: CDR1 SNHLY, CDR2 FYNNEI. DNA of the CDR3: TGTGCCAGTATGTGGGCCACAGATACGCAGTATTTT. It translates to CASMWATDTQYF.

This chain joins TRBV11-2 and TRBJ2-1; D is uncertain. The CDR3 extends over 12 amino acids. The V and J ends lost 2 bases and 8 bases respectively, with 7 bases between them. Germline CDR1 and CDR2: SGHAT and FQNNGV. Here the CDR3 reads CASSLLLDEQFF. The CDR3 DNA reads TGTGCCAGCAGCTTACTTCTTGATGAGCAGTTCTTC.

V usage is TRBV6-5 and J usage is TRBJ1-1; 10 positions agree with TRBD1. Trimming at V came to 4 bases and at J to 4 bases, leaving 3 bases not matched to a gene. This CDR3 comprises 14 residues. The V gene's germline CDR1 is MNHEY and CDR2 SVGAGI. CDR3 residues: CASSFGDRGTEAFF. The CDR3 bases are TGTGCCAGCAGTTTCGGGGACAGGGGCACTGAAGCTTTCTTT.

Worth noting for this clone: The germline gene is not matched at one end of the junction; a read error may be the cause. CDR3: CASRQAREQFF. The CDR3 region has the DNA TGTGCCAGCAGGCAAGCGAGGGAGCAGTTCTTC. V is TRBV3-1 (or the pseudogene TRBV3-2) and J is TRBJ2-1, with unresolved D. The CDR3 spans 11 residues. Germline CDR1 and CDR2: LGHDT and YNNKEL (reference sequence).

This clone was counted once. The chain has TRBV6-2 or TRBV6-3 and TRBJ2-1; weak D call: TRBD2 (5 bases). CDR1 and CDR2 (germline): MNHEY, SVGEGT. Trimming cost V 6 bases and J 1 base, with 13 bases left between them. This CDR3 is 15 amino acids long. The CDR3 here is CASRPRSGSYNEQFF. Here the CDR3 DNA reads TGTGCCAGCAGACCTCGCAGCGGATCCTACAATGAGCAGTTCTTC.